The 8 T cell receptor beta chains below all came from one sample that was sequenced in a study of technical replicates of blood from several donors (dated by TCRdb to 2017 to 2019). The library was obtained by the immunoSEQ multiplex PCR assay. The table was pulled from immuneACCESS by TCRdb, which kept in-frame rearrangements only. Such tables lose some clones; where checked, under half of the loss comes from unresolved V genes, and the rest has no known cause. For this sample there are roughly 66,000 clones; more than 75% appear just once. The top ten constitute roughly 5.3% of the sample. The sequencing sample was made of PBMCs. The receptors come from a human donor in good health. Some clones in this sample may be carry-over from other donors' samples.

J is TRBJ1-5 and V is TRBV5-1; 10 nucleotides agree with TRBD1. CDR1 and CDR2 (germline): SGHRS, YFSETQ. The CDR3 is 15 amino acids. Trimming at V came to 4 bases and at J to 3 bases, leaving 4 bases not matched to a gene. CDR3 in amino acids: CASSPGTGDNQPQHF. In nucleotides, the CDR3 is TGCGCCAGCAGCCCTGGGACAGGGGACAATCAGCCCCAGCATTTT.

This clone has more than one count but fewer than ten. CDR3 protein: CASSELAGDYNEQFF. DNA of the CDR3: TGTGCCAGTAGTGAGCTAGCGGGGGACTACAATGAGCAGTTCTTC. The V and J genes are TRBV19 and TRBJ2-1, with 10 bases aligning to TRBD2. With V trimmed by 5 bases and J by 3 bases, 4 bases remained unmatched. Per the germline V gene, CDR1 is LNHDA and CDR2 is SQIVND (reference sequence). The CDR3 loop spans 15 amino acids.

This sequence joins TRBV4-2 and TRBJ2-2; D is possibly TRBD1 (6 bases). Germline V gene data show CDR1 as LGHNA and CDR2 as YNFKEQ. This CDR3 spans 18 amino acids. Trimming removed 0 bases at V and 0 bases at J, with 14 bases between. Here the CDR3 reads CASSQDRSGTTNTGELFF. CDR3 DNA: TGTGCCAGCAGCCAAGATCGTTCGGGGACAACGAACACCGGGGAGCTGTTTTTT.

The genes are TRBV27 and TRBJ2-1; TRBD2 is a possible D gene (6 bases). This CDR3 comprises 18 residues. V lost 3 bases to trimming and J lost 8 bases, with 26 bases between them. The germline V gene encodes CDR1 MNHEY and CDR2 SMNVEV (reference sequence). The CDR3 nucleotides read TGTGCCAGCAGTTTTCGGTTTGCGGGAACTACTAGGGGCGATGAGCAGTTCTTC. This encodes CASSFRFAGTTRGDEQFF.

This clone has only one observation. The genes are TRBV19 and TRBJ2-7; a possible D gene is TRBD1 (5 bases). The CDR3 contains 15 residues. The germline V and J ends were trimmed by 5 bases and 1 base, with 15 bases remaining between them. Germline loops: CDR1 LNHDA, CDR2 SQIVND (reference sequence). In DNA, the CDR3 is TGTGCCAGTAGTTCCCCAGGGCTGGGGTCCTACGAGCAGTACTTC. It encodes CASSSPGLGSYEQYF.

The chain joins TRBV11-2 to TRBJ1-2; D gene ambiguous. The germline gives CDR1 SGHAT, CDR2 FQNNGV. This CDR3 is built from 11 residues. V shed 3 bases and J shed 5 bases, with 4 bases lying between them. CDR3 coding DNA: TGTGCCAGCAGCTTCCAATATGGCTACACCTTC. Translated, it gives CASSFQYGYTF.

The chain is built from TRBV5-8 and TRBJ1-3; 11 positions agree with TRBD1. Germline values: CDR1 SGHTS, CDR2 YDEGEE. The V and J ends lost 4 bases and 4 bases, in that order; junction bases with no gene match: 7. This CDR3 spans 16 amino acids. The CDR3 here is CASSPGQGAFGNTIYF. The CDR3 bases are TGTGCCAGCAGCCCAGGACAGGGGGCTTTCGGAAACACCATATATTTT.

This clone was observed a handful of times. The rearrangement links TRBV30 to TRBJ1-4; 7 bases match TRBD1. The CDR3 length is 14 residues. Per germline, CDR1 GTSNPN and CDR2 SVGIG (reference sequence). V lost 0 bases, J lost 8 bases, and 6 bases stayed unmatched. Here the CDR3 DNA reads TGTGCCTGGAGTGTCGGAGGGGGCAGAGAAAAACTGTTTTTT. Residues: CAWSVGGGREKLFF.